The clone carrying this T cell receptor (beta chain) has just a few counts. The antigen is unknown. The sample originates from a study of cytomegalovirus exposure and HLA in healthy donors. Study summary: Membership in the Caucasian-associated ancestry cluster was found for 81% of approximately 380 genotyped donors.

General observations from the study: Sequence variants that were highly shared formed a cluster that was likely a sequencing artifact. A later examination showed that TCR association rates differed by HLA locus, with DRB1 most and HLA-C fewest.

The study ran its PCR with 60 Vbeta and 13 Jbeta primers. Generated by immunoSEQ multiplex PCR, the TCRdb table keeps only in-frame clones and is missing some. The table has about 130,000 clones, under 20% seen once. This TCR was recovered from a female donor in good health and CMV-seropositive. Sequenced: PBMCs.

The CDR3: CASSLGPSWDGYTF. For the CDR3, the DNA is TGTGCCAGCAGTCTCGGGCCTAGCTGGGATGGCTACACCTTC. The chain joins TRBV27 to TRBJ1-2; the D is unclear. CDR3 length: 14 residues. Per germline, CDR1 MNHEY and CDR2 SMNVEV (reference sequence). V lost 5 bases and J 6 bases, leaving 16 bases between the germline ends.